The 9 T cell receptor beta chains below come from one sample, sequenced in a study of blood T cell repertoires in COVID-19. Assay used: immunoSEQ multiplex PCR; TCRdb lists only in-frame clones, some missing. The data show 110,000 to 150,000 clones, 82% seen once. The sequenced sample consisted of peripheral blood. The receptors stem from a woman at least 80 years old with acute or convalescent COVID-19.

This clone is termed medium-sized. CDR3: CATSRGQQYAGYTF. The CDR3 nucleotides read TGTGCCACCAGCCGCGGACAGCAATACGCTGGCTACACCTTC. V is TRBV15 and J is TRBJ1-2; weak D call: TRBD1 (6 bases). Trimming stripped 5 bases from V and 7 bases from J, with 17 bases between. CDR1 is LNHNV, CDR2 YYDKDF, per germline (reference sequence). The CDR3 is 14 amino acids.

In its sample, this clone was seen a few times. V and J are TRBV20-1 and TRBJ2-6, with D possibly matching TRBD1 (6 bases). This CDR3 has 15 amino acids. Germline lookup yields CDR1 DFQATT and CDR2 SNEGSKA (reference sequence). Trimming left V 3 bases short and J 4 bases short, with 13 bases between. The CDR3 bases are TGCAGTGCTAGTCTGACAGGTACCGGGGCCAACGTCCTGACTTTC. This codes for CSASLTGTGANVLTF.

The V call is TRBV7-9, the J call TRBJ2-1; 12 nucleotides agree with TRBD2. Germline CDR1 SEHNR, CDR2 FQNEAQ (reference sequence). The length of the CDR3 is 14 residues. V was pared by 4 bases and J by 9 bases, with 4 bases of the junction left unmatched. CDR3 nucleotides: TGTGCCAGCAGCTCTAGCGGGGGGGCCCGTGAGCAGTTCTTC. Protein: CASSSSGGAREQFF.

The chain joins TRBV5-1 to TRBJ2-5; TRBD2 aligns across 8 bases. The CDR3 sequence is 15 residues long. Germline V gene sequence: CDR1 SGHRS, CDR2 YFSETQ. V dropped 4 bases and J dropped 4; count of bases not matched to a gene: 9. The CDR3 coding sequence is TGCGCCAGCAGCCGGGGGACGGGGGGGCCAGAGACCCAGTACTTC. Encoded protein: CASSRGTGGPETQYF.

The chain employs TRBV9 and TRBJ1-6, with 10 bases identical to TRBD1. With 5 bases clipped from V and 9 bases from J, the junction kept 5 bases outside the gene matches. The CDR3 has 14 residues. Germline CDR1 SGDLS, CDR2 YYNGEE. The CDR3 protein is CASSSGQGSSPLHF. In nucleotides, the CDR3 is TGTGCCAGCAGTTCGGGACAGGGGAGTTCACCCCTCCACTTT. The variable domain in full, completed from reference TRBV9 and TRBJ1-6, reads DSGVTQTPKHLITATGQRVTLRCSPRSGDLSVYWYQQSLDQGLQFLIQYYNGEERAKGNILERFSAQQFPDLHSELNLSSLELGDSALYFCASSSGQGSSPLHFGNGTRLTVT.

The chain uses TRBV4-1 and TRBJ1-4; weak D call: TRBD1 (6 bases). V was shortened by 3 bases and J by 7 bases, with 12 bases between the two germline ends. CDR3 size: 14 residues. Germline loops: CDR1 MGHRA, CDR2 YSYEKL. This CDR3 reads CASSQTAGAEKLFF. CDR3 DNA sequence: TGCGCCAGCAGCCAGACCGCGGGGGCTGAAAAACTGTTTTTT.

This sequence joins TRBV28 and TRBJ1-2, with a possible D match to TRBD1 (5 bases). Trimming took 3 bases from V and 8 from J, leaving 13 bases between them. This CDR3 comprises 13 residues. The V gene's germline CDR1 is MDHEN and CDR2 SYDVKM. The CDR3 is CASSLRREAGYTF. In nucleotides, the CDR3 is TGTGCCAGCAGTTTGCGCAGGGAGGCGGGCTACACCTTC.

This rearrangement joins TRBV7-9 to TRBJ2-7; 10 nucleotides agree with TRBD1. This CDR3 comprises 16 residues. The V gene's germline CDR1 is SEHNR and CDR2 FQNEAQ (reference sequence). J was trimmed by 3 bases and V by 6 bases; bases with no gene match: 11. For the CDR3, the DNA is TGTGCCAGCAGTTCCAAACCCGGGACAGGGGTCTACGAGCAGTACTTC. Its protein product is CASSSKPGTGVYEQYF.

The chain is built from TRBV5-1 and TRBJ2-1; TRBD2 aligns across 9 bases. The germline V gene encodes CDR1 SGHRS and CDR2 YFSETQ. The CDR3 totals 17 residues. V shed 0 bases, J shed 9 bases, and the junction held 13 bases outside the gene matches. CDR3 amino acids: CASSLASAREGRSEQFF. CDR3 DNA: TGCGCCAGCAGCTTGGCCTCGGCGCGGGAGGGCCGGAGTGAGCAGTTCTTC.